This passage covers 21 T cell receptor beta chains from one sample sequenced in a study of blood T cell repertoires in COVID-19. Using immunoSEQ multiplex PCR, the repertoire was profiled, and TCRdb retains in-frame clones only, with some absent. Seen here are some 150,000 clones, around 90% observed once, and the top ten hold about 4%. Specimen: peripheral blood. These receptors were obtained from a woman in her sixties or seventies with active or convalescent COVID-19.

The V call is TRBV19, the J call TRBJ2-7, with 10 bases fitting TRBD1. Germline V gene lookup returns CDR1 LNHDA and CDR2 SQIVND (reference sequence). This CDR3 comprises 15 residues. The V gene end was trimmed by 10 bases and the J gene end by 1 base; junction bases not matched to a gene: 10. In DNA form, the CDR3 reads TGTGCCACCTCCGACCGGGACAGGGGTTCCTACGAGCAGTACTTC. Its protein is CATSDRDRGSYEQYF.

This CDR3 is CASSAADGQYF. CDR3 bases: TGTGCCAGCAGTGCTGCGGATGGGCAGTATTTT. The chain recombines TRBV2 with TRBJ2-3; D gene ambiguous. The CDR3 has 11 residues. Per germline, CDR1 SNHLY and CDR2 FYNNEI. V lost 4 bases, J lost 11 bases, and 10 bases lay in between. The variable domain in full, with the rest retrieved from reference TRBV2 and TRBJ2-3, is EPEVTQTPSHQVTQMGQEVILRCVPISNHLYFYWYRQILGQKVEFLVSFYNNEISEKSEIFDDQFSVERPDGSNFTLKIRSTKLEDSAMYFCASSAADGQYFGPGTRLTVL.

The genes are TRBV3-1 (or the pseudogene TRBV3-2) and TRBJ1-2, with TRBD1 matching 8 bases. This CDR3 spans 17 amino acids. The trim removed 2 bases at V and 3 bases at J, leaving 11 bases unmatched. CDR1 and CDR2 (germline): LGHDT, YNNKEL (reference sequence). Here the CDR3 DNA reads TGTGCCAGCAGCCAAACCCGGGCAGGGGGCTTTCACTATGGCTACACCTTC. Its protein is CASSQTRAGGFHYGYTF.

The genes are TRBV12-2 and TRBJ2-3; no DNA check was done on the table's D call, TRBD2. TRBV12-2 is assigned pseudogene status. The CDR3 is made up of 18 amino acids. The CDR3 protein is CASRLWPGLRGSTDTQYF. The DNA of the CDR3 is TGTGCAAGTCGCTTATGGCCAGGGTTGCGGGGAAGCACAGATACGCAGTATTTT.

The chain recombines TRBV4-1 with TRBJ1-5; D remains unclear. V shed 0 bases and J shed 3 bases, with 12 bases lying between them. Germline loops: CDR1 MGHRA, CDR2 YSYEKL. This CDR3 spans 16 amino acids. In DNA, the CDR3 is TGCGCCAGCAGCCAAGAGGGGAGGGCCTCCAATCAGCCCCAGCATTTT. It is translated as CASSQEGRASNQPQHF.

The chain links TRBV5-1 to TRBJ2-2; possibly TRBD1 for D (5 bases). V lost 2 bases and J 0 bases, leaving 8 bases between the germline ends. CDR1 and CDR2 from the germline V gene are SGHRS and YFSETQ. The CDR3 has 15 residues. CDR3 region: CASSLAGPNTGELFF. The CDR3 DNA sequence: TGCGCCAGCAGCTTAGCAGGGCCGAACACCGGGGAGCTGTTTTTT. Looking up the rest from reference TRBV5-1 and TRBJ2-2 gives the full variable domain: KAGVTQTPRYLIKTRGQQVTLSCSPISGHRSVSWYQQTPGQGLQFLFEYFSETQRNKGNFPGRFSGRQFSNSRSEMNVSTLELGDSALYLCASSLAGPNTGELFFGEGSRLTVL.

This clone was recorded a few times. The V call is TRBV6-2 or TRBV6-3, the J call TRBJ1-2, with D perhaps matching TRBD1 (5 bases). This CDR3 region has 14 residues. The germline gives CDR1 MNHEY, CDR2 SVGEGT. V was shortened by 2 bases and J by 5 bases, with 12 bases between the two germline ends. This CDR3 is CASSYDSTIYGYTF. CDR3 sequence (DNA): TGTGCCAGCAGTTACGACAGTACGATTTATGGCTACACCTTC.

The chain carries TRBV6-5 and TRBJ1-3, with TRBD1 matching over 7 bases. J lost 4 bases, V lost 3 bases, and 6 bases had no gene match. The CDR3 loop spans 15 amino acids. Germline values: CDR1 MNHEY, CDR2 SVGAGI. CDR3: CASSYVGGPGNTIYF. DNA for the CDR3: TGTGCCAGCAGTTATGTAGGGGGCCCGGGAAACACCATATATTTT.

The chain couples TRBV6-6 to TRBJ2-2; 8 nucleotides match TRBD2. The CDR3 runs to 13 residues. Germline CDR1 MNHNY, CDR2 SVGAGI (reference sequence). Unmatched junction bases numbered 5, after V lost 6 bases and J lost 8 bases. The CDR3: CASSRGLAGELFF. The CDR3 DNA is TGTGCCAGCAGCCGCGGACTAGCTGGGGAGCTGTTTTTT.

The chain employs TRBV12-5 and TRBJ2-6; no clear D. V was clipped by 3 bases and J by 3 bases, with 3 bases between them. There are 13 residues in the CDR3. Per the germline V gene, CDR1 is LGHNT and CDR2 is FRNRAP. The CDR3: CASGFIGANVLTF. The CDR3 region has the DNA TGTGCTAGTGGTTTTATTGGGGCCAACGTCCTGACTTTC.

The rearrangement links TRBV5-1 to TRBJ2-5; 10 nucleotides align to TRBD1. With 0 bases clipped from V and 4 bases from J, the junction kept 3 bases outside the gene matches. The germline V gene encodes CDR1 SGHRS and CDR2 YFSETQ. This CDR3 is 15 amino acids long. In DNA, the CDR3 is TGCGCCAGCAGCTTGGGACAGGGGGCCGGAGAGACCCAGTACTTC. This translates into CASSLGQGAGETQYF.

This chain connects TRBV10-3 to TRBJ1-3; maybe TRBD1 (6 bases). CDR3 length equals 13 residues. Germline loops: CDR1 ENHRY, CDR2 SYGVKD. V was pared by 4 bases and J by 4 bases, with 8 bases between. The CDR3 sequence: CAISAQGGNTIYF. In nucleotides, the CDR3 is TGTGCCATCAGTGCACAGGGAGGAAACACCATATATTTT.

The V gene is TRBV6-2 or TRBV6-3, the J gene TRBJ1-6; D uncertain. Trimming left V 0 bases short and J 8 bases short, with 14 bases between. Germline lookup yields CDR1 MNHEY and CDR2 SVGEGT. This CDR3 spans 16 amino acids. CDR3 sequence: CASSYSPQLIDSPLHF. The CDR3, as DNA: TGTGCCAGCAGTTACTCCCCACAGCTGATTGATTCACCCCTCCACTTT.

The chain links TRBV6-1 to TRBJ1-6; no reliable D call. The germline V and J ends were trimmed by 5 bases and 6 bases, with 11 bases remaining between them. The CDR3 sequence is 14 residues long. Per germline, CDR1 MNHNS and CDR2 SASEGT. The CDR3 DNA reads TGTGCCAGCAGTCACCCTGAGCTTAATTCACCCCTCCACTTT. Translating it yields CASSHPELNSPLHF.

The chain uses TRBV7-2 and TRBJ1-1, with TRBD1 as a possible D gene (6 bases). Germline lookup yields CDR1 SGHTA and CDR2 FQGNSA. The CDR3 sequence is 13 residues long. V was shortened by 5 bases and J by 5 bases, with 12 bases between the two germline ends. The CDR3 region has the DNA TGTGCCAGCAGCACCCACAGGGAAACTGAAGCTTTCTTT. Encoded protein: CASSTHRETEAFF.

The rearrangement joins TRBV6-6 to TRBJ2-2; tentatively, D is TRBD1 (6 bases). The V gene lost 5 bases and the J gene lost 4 bases, with 17 bases spanning the gap. Germline-derived CDR1 and CDR2 are MNHNY and SVGAGI (reference sequence). The CDR3 is 16 amino acids. In nucleotides, the CDR3 is TGTGCCAGCAGTGTCCCACAGGGCTCGACCACCGGGGAGCTGTTTTTT. Its translation is CASSVPQGSTTGELFF.

The chain has TRBV5-8 and TRBJ2-6; possibly TRBD1 for D (6 bases). V lost 2 bases, J lost 3 bases, and 9 bases lay in between. CDR1 is SGHTS and CDR2 is YDEGEE in the germline V gene. The CDR3 length is 15 residues. As DNA, the CDR3 is TGTGCCAGCAGCTTACAGGGTAATGGGGCCAACGTCCTGACTTTC. It translates to CASSLQGNGANVLTF.

V is TRBV27 and J is TRBJ2-6, with a weak D call TRBD1 (6 bases). Germline CDR1 is MNHEY and CDR2 is SMNVEV (reference sequence). The CDR3 extends over 16 amino acids. Trimming shortened V by 5 bases and J by 2 bases, and 13 bases separated the two germline ends. In nucleotides, the CDR3 is TGTGCCAGCAGTCCAGACAGGTCCCCTGGGGCCAACGTCCTGACTTTC. This sequence encodes CASSPDRSPGANVLTF.

The chain links TRBV19 to TRBJ2-7; 12 bases are shared with TRBD1. Germline CDR1 LNHDA, CDR2 SQIVND (reference sequence). Trimming cost V 7 bases and J 5 bases; bases outside gene matches: 9. The CDR3 sequence is 15 residues long. The CDR3 DNA sequence: TGTGCCAGTACCCCTCCGGGACAGGGGGCCCACGAGCAGTACTTC. Its translation is CASTPPGQGAHEQYF.

V gene TRBV30 combines with J gene TRBJ2-3, with a weak D call TRBD2 (5 bases). V was shortened by 0 bases and J by 0 bases, with 10 bases between the two germline ends. CDR3 length: 15 amino acids. Germline CDR1 and CDR2: GTSNPN and SVGIG (reference sequence). The CDR3 region has the DNA TGTGCCTGGAGTGTTAGGAGCGGTAGCACAGATACGCAGTATTTT. Protein product: CAWSVRSGSTDTQYF.

This chain joins TRBV6-1 and TRBJ2-7; perhaps TRBD2 as D (5 bases). The V gene's germline CDR1 is MNHNS and CDR2 SASEGT. Trimming took 2 bases from V and 0 from J, leaving 5 bases between them. The CDR3 sequence is 13 residues long. CDR3 sequence reads: CASSERDSYEQYF. The CDR3 coding sequence is TGTGCCAGCAGTGAACGGGACTCCTACGAGCAGTACTTC.